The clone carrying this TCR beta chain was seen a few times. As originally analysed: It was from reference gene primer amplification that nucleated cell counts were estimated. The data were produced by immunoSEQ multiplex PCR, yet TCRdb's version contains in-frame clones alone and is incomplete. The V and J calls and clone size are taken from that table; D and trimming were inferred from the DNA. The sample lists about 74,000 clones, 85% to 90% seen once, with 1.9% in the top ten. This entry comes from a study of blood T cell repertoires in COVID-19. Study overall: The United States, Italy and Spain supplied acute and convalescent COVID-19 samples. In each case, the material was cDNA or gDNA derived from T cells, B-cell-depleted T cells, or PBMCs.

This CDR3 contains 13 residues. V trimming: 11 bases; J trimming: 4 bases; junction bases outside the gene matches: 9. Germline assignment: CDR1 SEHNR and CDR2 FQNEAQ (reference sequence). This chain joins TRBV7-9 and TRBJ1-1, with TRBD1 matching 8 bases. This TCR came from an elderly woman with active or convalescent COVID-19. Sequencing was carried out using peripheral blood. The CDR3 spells CAGSQGATTEAFF. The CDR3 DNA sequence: TGTGCCGGCTCGCAGGGGGCGACCACTGAAGCTTTCTTT. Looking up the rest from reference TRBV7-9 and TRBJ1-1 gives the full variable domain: DTGVSQNPRHKITKRGQNVTFRCDPISEHNRLYWYRQTLGQGPEFLTYFQNEAQLEKSRLLSDRFSAERPKGSFSTLEIQRTEQGDSAMYLCAGSQGATTEAFFGQGTRLTVV.